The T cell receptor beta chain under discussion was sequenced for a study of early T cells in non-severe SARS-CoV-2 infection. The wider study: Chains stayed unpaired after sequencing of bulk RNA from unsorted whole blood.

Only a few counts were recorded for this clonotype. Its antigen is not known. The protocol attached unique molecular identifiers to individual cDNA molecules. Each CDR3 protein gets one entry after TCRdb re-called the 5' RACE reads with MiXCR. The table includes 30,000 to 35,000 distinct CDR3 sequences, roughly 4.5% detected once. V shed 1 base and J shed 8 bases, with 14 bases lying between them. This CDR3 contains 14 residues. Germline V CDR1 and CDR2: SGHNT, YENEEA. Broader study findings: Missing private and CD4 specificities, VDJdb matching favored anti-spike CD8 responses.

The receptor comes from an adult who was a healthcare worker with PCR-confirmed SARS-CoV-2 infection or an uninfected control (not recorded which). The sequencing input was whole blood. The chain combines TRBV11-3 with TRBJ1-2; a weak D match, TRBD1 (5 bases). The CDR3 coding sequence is TGTGCCAGCAGCTTAGCTAGTTCCCAGGGCGGCTACACCTTC. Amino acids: CASSLASSQGGYTF.